This entry features one TCR beta chain sequence. A few counts support this clonotype. Its antigen is not yet known. Base qualities are not recorded, but no much larger clone differs from it by a single base. The sample's treatment or condition label is to be understood as: live attenuated yellow fever vaccine strain. Two biological replicates of bulk PBMCs were collected at each blood-draw timepoint. A standard Ficoll-Paque protocol was used to isolate PBMCs from peripheral blood. TriZol was used to extract RNA from bulk PBMCs, CD4 and CD8 fractions, and dextramer-positive and dextramer-negative fractions. The junction shows trimming of 8 bases on V and 3 bases on J, plus 15 bases between the germline ends. The germline V gene gives CDR1 as MGHDK and CDR2 as SYGVNS. The CDR3 runs 14 residues from the cysteine to the phenylalanine. Only the CDR3 part of the read is kept: 42 bases, read in frame from the first base.

The sequencer listed for this sample is Illumina NovaSeq 6000. TCR cDNA was synthesized by 5'RACE template switching, through which a universal primer site and unique molecular identifiers were introduced. Priming for cDNA synthesis came from both the TCR alpha and TCR beta constant segments. Library amplification used two PCR steps, and the second PCR step added sample barcodes and sequencing adapters. Sequencing of libraries was done on Illumina HiSeq 2500 (2x100 bp) or NovaSeq (2x150 bp). Per the authors' processing: Reads were demultiplexed and collapsed into UMI consensus sequences with MIGEC, and V(D)J alignment was performed with MiXCR. Using edgeR on replicate PBMC samples, clonotypes were called vaccine-responding if FDR was below 0.01 and the log2 fold change was above 5 up to day 15. Each bulk clonotype received a CD4 or CD8 identity based on whether the sequenced CD4 or CD8 repertoire contained that clonotype at higher abundance. Starting from the raw public reads, TCRdb applied fastp trimming at Q25, assembled clones with MiXCR and retained in-frame beta chains. One record per CDR3 amino acid sequence lists the most common genes and DNA. V and J calls and clone size were set by TCRdb, not the authors. The sample table holds about 320,000 distinct CDR3 sequences, of which 3.5% to 5% were seen once. The ten largest clones represent roughly a fifth of the sample.

This sample is part of a study of T cells after yellow fever vaccination (dated by TCRdb to about 2019). Broadly, across the study: The SMART-Seq v4 Ultra Low Input RNA kit was used to prepare libraries from fractions with low cell numbers. The cohort comprised two healthy male donors, one aged 18 to 30 and one aged 30 to 40 years. Blood was drawn at multiple timepoints before and after primary and secondary immunization, with bulk PBMC replicates and cell subsets isolated. To follow T-cell clones before and after both primary and booster YFV17D yellow fever vaccination, bulk TCR alpha and beta repertoires underwent longitudinal sequencing. Beyond this particular receptor, the publication reports: The study included only two donors, which limits how far the findings can be generalized. A small share of clonotypes was detected in both CD4 and CD8 compartments, with the overlap likely arising from convergent recombination. Computational filtering was required because FACS-sorted repertoires could contain abundant contaminating clonotypes from the bulk population. The secondary T-cell response was weaker than the primary response but faster, peaking on day 5 instead of day 15. After the booster, most of the clones that had expanded following primary vaccination were detected again (about 95% of CD4 and around 88% of CD8), which suggests that memory was broadly maintained.

The sample in question was PBMCs, obtained 15 days after the yellow fever booster vaccination. The receptor's source is a man in his late teens or twenties who received the YFV17D yellow fever vaccine. The V and J genes are TRBV25-1 and TRBJ2-3, with no D gene named confidently. The base sequence is TGTGCCAGCGGTGGATTATTCGGGACAGATACGCAGTATTTT. Its protein is CASGGLFGTDTQYF.